The 5 T cell receptor beta chains below all came from one sample that was sequenced in a study of T cell responses to AZD1222 COVID-19 vaccine. Measured with immunoSEQ multiplex PCR; TCRdb has only the in-frame clones, and not every one. The sample includes 45,000 to 55,000 clones, under 85% of them seen just once. The source was peripheral blood, collected on day 0 of MenACWY control vaccination. The origin of the receptors is an adult in good health.

A single count supports this clone. V is TRBV30 and J is TRBJ1-1; 9 bases are a match to TRBD1. Trimming took 3 bases from V and 4 from J; bases not matched to a gene: 6. Germline loops: CDR1 GTSNPN, CDR2 SVGIG (reference sequence). The CDR3 is 14 amino acids. The CDR3 reads CAWRGQGRGTEAFF. In DNA, the CDR3 is TGTGCCTGGAGGGGACAGGGTCGGGGCACTGAAGCTTTCTTT.

The V and J genes are TRBV5-1 and TRBJ1-4; 7 bases are a match to TRBD1. The CDR3 has 15 amino acids. CDR1 is SGHRS, CDR2 YFSETQ, per germline. V gave up 4 bases and J gave up 2 bases; unmatched junction bases: 5. The CDR3 sequence is CASSPDRLTNEKLFF. The CDR3 nucleotides are TGCGCCAGCAGCCCGGACAGGCTCACTAATGAAAAACTGTTTTTT.

In its sample, this clone was seen once. The V gene is TRBV7-8, the J gene TRBJ1-5; perhaps TRBD1 as D (5 bases). Looked up from germline, CDR1 is SGHVS and CDR2 is FQNEAQ. Trimming cost V 4 bases and J 2 bases, with 15 bases left between them. The CDR3 is 16 amino acids. The CDR3: CASSSREPGRNQPQHF. The CDR3 nucleotides read TGTGCCAGCAGCTCCAGGGAGCCTGGGCGCAATCAGCCCCAGCATTTT.

The V and J genes are TRBV19 and TRBJ1-5; the D gene is possibly TRBD1 (5 bases). Trimming took off 6 bases at V and 0 bases at J, with 12 bases between the two ends. This CDR3 is 15 amino acids long. Germline assignment: CDR1 LNHDA and CDR2 SQIVND (reference sequence). CDR3 loop: CASSITGDSNQPQHF. The CDR3 DNA reads TGTGCCAGTAGCATTACAGGAGATAGCAATCAGCCCCAGCATTTT.

This clone has at least ten counts. The chain carries TRBV9 and TRBJ1-6; a possible D gene is TRBD1 (5 bases). V gave up 0 bases and J gave up 7 bases, with 8 bases separating them. The CDR3 is 14 residues long. Germline V CDR1 and CDR2: SGDLS, YYNGEE. In DNA, the CDR3 is TGTGCCAGCAGCGTAGGAGGGGAAAATTCACCCCTCCACTTT. Protein sequence: CASSVGGENSPLHF.